This T cell receptor (beta chain) stems from a study of CD8 T cells in ankylosing spondylitis. Study outcomes and limitations: Made up of about eight highly homologous variants, a TCR beta motif appeared characteristic of ankylosing spondylitis blood. Reports of some motif variants in reactive arthritis synovial fluid and blood predate this one. Disease-associated clones were reportedly significantly overrepresented in matched ankylosing spondylitis synovial fluid.

The J segment lost 5 bases and the V segment lost 6 bases, leaving 10 bases of the junction unmatched. The length of the CDR3 is 14 residues. Germline V gives CDR1 DFQATT, CDR2 SNEGSKA (reference sequence). Making use of molecular barcodes, quantitative 5'-RACE generated TCR beta libraries. Via MiXCR, TCRdb re-called the 5' RACE reads, giving one row per CDR3 protein. There are some 140,000 distinct CDR3 sequences in the sample; 17% occur only once, and 30% to 35% lies in the top ten. In its sample, this clonotype was seen a few times. The antigen remains undetermined. The chain links TRBV20-1 to TRBJ1-1, with 9 bases that match TRBD1. This sequence originates from a male donor with ankylosing spondylitis. Sequencing was done on a sample of blood, either unsorted or a sorted T cell fraction (not recorded which). DNA for the CDR3: TGCAGTGCGCGCCCGGGACAGGGAAATACTGAAGCTTTCTTT. Translating it yields CSARPGQGNTEAFF.